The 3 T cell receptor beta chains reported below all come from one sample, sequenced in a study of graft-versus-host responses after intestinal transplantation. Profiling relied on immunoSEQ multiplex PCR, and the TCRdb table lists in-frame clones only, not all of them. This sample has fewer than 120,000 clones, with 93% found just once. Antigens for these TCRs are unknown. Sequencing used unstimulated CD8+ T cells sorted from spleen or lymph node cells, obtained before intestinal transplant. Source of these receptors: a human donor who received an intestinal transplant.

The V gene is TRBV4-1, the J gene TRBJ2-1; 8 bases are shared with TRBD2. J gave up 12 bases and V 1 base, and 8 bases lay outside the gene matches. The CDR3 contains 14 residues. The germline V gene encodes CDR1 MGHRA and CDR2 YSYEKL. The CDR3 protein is CASSQGLIAGWQFF. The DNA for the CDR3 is TGCGCCAGCAGCCAAGGACTAATAGCGGGATGGCAGTTCTTC.

The CDR3 nucleotides read TGTGCCATCAGTGTCGGTGCCGCCTACGAGCAGTACTTC. It is translated as CAISVGAAYEQYF. The chain links TRBV10-3 to TRBJ2-7; D unresolved. The CDR3 is 13 amino acids. Trimming took off 4 bases at V and 2 bases at J, with 9 bases between the two ends. CDR1 is ENHRY and CDR2 is SYGVKD in the germline V gene.

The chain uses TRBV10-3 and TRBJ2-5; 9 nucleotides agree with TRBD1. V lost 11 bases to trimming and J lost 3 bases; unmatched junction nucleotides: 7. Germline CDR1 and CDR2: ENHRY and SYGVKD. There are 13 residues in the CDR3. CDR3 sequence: CASRTGDEETQYF. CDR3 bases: TGTGCCTCCCGGACAGGGGACGAAGAGACCCAGTACTTC.